The 5 T cell receptor beta chains reported below all come from one sample, sequenced in a study of OX40 agonist ivuxolimab in advanced cancers. The data were produced by immunoSEQ multiplex PCR, yet TCRdb's version contains in-frame clones alone and is incomplete. The sample has more than 11,000 clones, about 70% seen once. Sequenced material: CD4+ or CD8+ T cells sorted from blood, taken in a trial of the OX40 agonist ivuxolimab. These receptors were collected from an adult with an advanced solid tumor such as melanoma, head and neck, liver or kidney cancer.

The rearrangement links TRBV5-6 to TRBJ2-7; no clear D gene. V dropped 2 bases and J dropped 3 bases, with 6 bases sitting between them. Germline V gives CDR1 SGHDT, CDR2 YYEEEE. The CDR3 is made up of 12 amino acids. The CDR3 DNA reads as TGTGCCAGCAGCTTCGGGCGCTACGAGCAGTACTTC. It yields the protein CASSFGRYEQYF.

CDR3 in amino acids: CASSVGDADTQYF. In nucleotides, the CDR3 is TGTGCCAGCAGCGTAGGGGACGCAGATACGCAGTATTTT. V usage is TRBV9 and J usage is TRBJ2-3; D may be TRBD1 or TRBD2 (5 bases each). Germline V CDR1 and CDR2: SGDLS, YYNGEE. Trimming pared 0 bases from V and 4 bases from J, leaving 6 bases between. The length of the CDR3 is 13 residues.

The rearrangement uses TRBV2 and TRBJ2-7; D is undetermined. The V gene's germline CDR1 is SNHLY and CDR2 FYNNEI. Trimming took off 1 base at V and 4 bases at J, with 17 bases between the two ends. This CDR3 is 16 amino acids long. In DNA, the CDR3 is TGTGCCAGCAGTGAAGGGGCAGCTACTTACCGATACGAGCAGTACTTC. This translates into CASSEGAATYRYEQYF.

V and J are TRBV9 and TRBJ2-2; 7 bases are shared with TRBD2. Germline assignment: CDR1 SGDLS and CDR2 YYNGEE. The CDR3 is made up of 18 amino acids. V lost 0 bases, J lost 3 bases, and 11 bases stayed unmatched. The CDR3 region is CASSVARLGGFDTGELFF. In DNA form, the CDR3 reads TGTGCCAGCAGCGTAGCTCGTTTGGGAGGGTTCGACACCGGGGAGCTGTTTTTT.

The chain combines TRBV15 with TRBJ1-2, with a tentative D call TRBD1 (5 bases). V lost 3 bases and J 8 bases, leaving 22 bases between the germline ends. Per germline, CDR1 LNHNV and CDR2 YYDKDF (reference sequence). The length of the CDR3 is 16 residues. CDR3 amino acids: CATSRTGAAGGIGYTF. DNA of the CDR3: TGTGCCACCAGCAGGACCGGGGCGGCTGGAGGAATAGGCTACACCTTC.